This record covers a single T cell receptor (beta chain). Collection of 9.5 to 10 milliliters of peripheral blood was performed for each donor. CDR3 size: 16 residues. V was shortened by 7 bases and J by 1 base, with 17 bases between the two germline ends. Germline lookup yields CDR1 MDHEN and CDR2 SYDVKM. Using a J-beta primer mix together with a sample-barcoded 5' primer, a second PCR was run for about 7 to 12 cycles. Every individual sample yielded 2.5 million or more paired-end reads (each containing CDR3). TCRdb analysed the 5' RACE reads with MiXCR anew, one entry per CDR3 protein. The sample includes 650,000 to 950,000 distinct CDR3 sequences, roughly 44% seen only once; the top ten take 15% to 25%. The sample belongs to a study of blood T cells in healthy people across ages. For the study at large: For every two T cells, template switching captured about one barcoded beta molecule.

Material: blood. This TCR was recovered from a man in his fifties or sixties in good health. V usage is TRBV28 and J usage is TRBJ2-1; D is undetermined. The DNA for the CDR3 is TGTGCCAGCAACCAAAAAAAGGGTAGGTCCTACAATGAGCAGTTCTTC. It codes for CASNQKKGRSYNEQFF.